Sequencing of this T cell receptor (beta chain) was carried out in a study of tissue T cells after allogeneic stem cell transplantation. Study-wide findings and caveats: Shared clones across patients were few; motif clustering revealed tissue-specific shared signatures. Blood and spleen captured only part of the tissue TCR repertoire. Limitations included a small, clinically heterogeneous cohort and limited sampling depth. TCR repertoires tracked anatomic similarity, regardless of disease or transplant status.

For this clone: Antigen unknown. The gene names given are mouse names. The CDR3 end lies 1 residue beyond the end of the read and is filled in from the germline J gene.

Profiled with immunoSEQ multiplex PCR; TCRdb holds only in-frame clones, not every one. The data contain 20,000 to 25,000 clones, roughly three quarters of them singletons. J was trimmed by 6 bases and V by 4 bases; bases with no gene match: 9. Germline CDR1 reads FNHDT; CDR2 reads SITEND (reference sequence). This CDR3 spans 16 amino acids. This receptor was identified in a female BALB/c mouse in good health. Mouse MHC haplotype: H2-d. Sequenced input: blood. The J gene is TRBJ2-5, the V gene TRBV19, with 12 nucleotides matching TRBD2. The CDR3 reads CASSLDWGGAMDTQYF. The covered CDR3 bases are TGTGCCAGCAGTCTTGACTGGGGGGGCGCGATGGACACCCAGTAC.